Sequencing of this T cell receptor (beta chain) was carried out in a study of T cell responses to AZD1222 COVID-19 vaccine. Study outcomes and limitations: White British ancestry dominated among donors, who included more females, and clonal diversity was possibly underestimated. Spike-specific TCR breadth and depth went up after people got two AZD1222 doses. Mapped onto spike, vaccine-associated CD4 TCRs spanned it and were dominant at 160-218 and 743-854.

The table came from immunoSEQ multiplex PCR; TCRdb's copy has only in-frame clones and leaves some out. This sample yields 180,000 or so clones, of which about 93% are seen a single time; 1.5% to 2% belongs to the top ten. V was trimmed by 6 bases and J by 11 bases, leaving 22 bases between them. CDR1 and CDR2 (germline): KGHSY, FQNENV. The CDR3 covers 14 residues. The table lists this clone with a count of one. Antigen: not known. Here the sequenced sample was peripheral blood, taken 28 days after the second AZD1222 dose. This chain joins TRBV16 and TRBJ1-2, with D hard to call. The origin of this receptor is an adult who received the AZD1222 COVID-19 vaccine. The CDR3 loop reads CASRFRVKDLGYTF. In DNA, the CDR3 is TGTGCCAGCAGATTCCGGGTGAAGGATTTAGGTTACACCTTC.